Sequencing of this T cell receptor beta chain was carried out in a study of blood T cell repertoires in COVID-19. A single count supports this clone. The data were produced by immunoSEQ multiplex PCR, yet TCRdb's version contains in-frame clones alone and is incomplete. The table shows under 300,000 clones, with approximately 90% occurring only once. The CDR3 runs 16 residues. V lost 2 bases and J lost 3; bases outside the gene matches: 10. Germline V gene sequence: CDR1 SGHRS, CDR2 YFSETQ. V usage is TRBV5-1 and J usage is TRBJ2-5; 7 positions agree with TRBD1. The TCR sequence derives from a man aged 40-55 years who had recovered from COVID-19. Specimen: PBMCs or T cells enriched from blood (not recorded which). This CDR3 reads CASSFLSTGMEETQYF. For the CDR3, the DNA is TGCGCCAGCAGCTTCCTTTCGACAGGGATGGAAGAGACCCAGTACTTC.